The source of this T cell receptor beta chain is a study of T cell responses to AZD1222 COVID-19 vaccine (dated by TCRdb to the early 2020s). For the study in its entirety: AZD1222 recipients whose second dose came at about 4 weeks and those whose second dose came at about 12 weeks were combined into one group, since spike-specific TCR depth and breadth did not differ between the two schedules. A total of just over 230 trial participants underwent TCR sequencing, of whom 207 had received two doses of AZD1222 and some 26 had received two doses of the MenACWY control vaccine. Trial participants were enrolled into age subgroups of 18-55, 56-69 and 70-plus years, which contained 148, 28 and 57 TCR-sequenced participants, respectively.

Taken from cysteine to phenylalanine, the CDR3 has 15 residues. Just the 45-base CDR3 DNA is kept, in frame starting at base 1. Taken from the germline V gene (reference sequence), the CDR1 and CDR2 loops are LNHDA and SQIVND. V sheds 6 bases and J sheds 1 base, leaving 15 bases between their ends. Points the paper makes about the study in general: Because no day 14 peak-response samples were available, the repertoires could be characterized only after the peak T cell response. After two AZD1222 doses, both the breadth and the depth of spike-specific TCRs were significantly higher than at day 0 and than in MenACWY recipients. In the small 56-69-year group, the increase in depth fell short of significance, most likely because of low power. Participants were mostly white British, with more females than males. The authors suggested clonal diversity may have been underestimated. Nearly half of unique spike-specific TCRs reportedly recognized epitopes outside regions mutated in the B.1.351 and B.1.1.7 variants. Vaccine-associated CD4 TCRs spanned the whole spike protein, with dominant responses in regions 160-218 and 743-854. Conclusions about previously exposed vaccinees were limited because only six or seven AZD1222 recipients were SARS-CoV-2 seropositive at baseline.

As to this clone: It lacks a known antigen. Base quality data are lacking; no much larger clone is found one base away.

The CDR3 regions of human TCRbeta chains were analyzed by immunosequencing. Per the authors' processing: Repertoire TCRs were matched against a reference library of SARS-CoV-2-specific TCRs generated with the MIRA antigen-specificity platform. Breadth was defined as the fraction of unique TCRs that were SARS-CoV-2-associated, and depth was defined as the fraction of total T cells that were SARS-CoV-2-associated. Using the MIRA data, every spike-specific TCR was mapped to the spike region that the TCR reacted to and assigned to either a CD4 or a CD8 class. Log10-transformed breadth and depth values were compared by one-way ANOVA with Sidak's multiple comparisons tests. As stored in TCRdb, this immuneACCESS dataset retains in-frame rearrangements with V and J assigned. A fraction of the clones does not appear; measured against another copy, unresolved V genes explain less than half of the discrepancy, and the remainder lacks a known reason. That table gives V, J and clone size, and the DNA gave D and trimming. For this sample there are fewer than 200,000 clones; around 92% appear just once. 1% to 1.5% of the sample belongs to the ten largest clones.

The sample's time point, from its label and the paper: baseline before first vaccination. Vaccinee samples came from UK trials COV001 and COV002, including a single-blind randomized controlled phase 2/3 trial of AZD1222 (ChAdOx1 nCoV-19) in healthy adults. For TCRbeta chain sequencing, PBMC samples were collected from trial participants at day 0 and at day 28 after the second dose. The V and J segments used are TRBV19 and TRBJ1-2; possibly the D gene is TRBD1, per 5 matching bases. This specimen consisted of peripheral blood, obtained on day 0 of AZD1222 vaccination. The receptor was isolated from an adult in good health. The CDR3 in this case is CASRNGGARNYGYTF. The DNA reads TGTGCCAGTAGGAACGGTGGGGCTCGTAACTATGGCTACACCTTC.